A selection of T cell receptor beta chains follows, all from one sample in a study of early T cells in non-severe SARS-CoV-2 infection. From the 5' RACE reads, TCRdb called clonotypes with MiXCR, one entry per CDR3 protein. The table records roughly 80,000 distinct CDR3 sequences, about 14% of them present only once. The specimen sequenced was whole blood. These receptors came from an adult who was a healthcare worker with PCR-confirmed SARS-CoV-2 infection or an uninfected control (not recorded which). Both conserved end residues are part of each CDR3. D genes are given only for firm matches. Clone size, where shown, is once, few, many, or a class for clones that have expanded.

CDR3aa: CASRLLAGGPSGELFF
CDR3nt: TGTGCCAGTAGGTTACTAGCGGGAGGGCCAAGCGGGGAGCTGTTTTTT
d_gene: TRBD2
abundance: few
j_gene: TRBJ2-2
v_gene: TRBV19

CDR3aa: CASSKSSGGSWNEQFF
CDR3nt: TGTGCCAGCAGCAAATCTAGCGGGGGGTCGTGGAATGAGCAGTTCTTC
d_gene: TRBD2
abundance: .
j_gene: TRBJ2-1
v_gene: TRBV7-2

CDR3aa: CASSQDLGRGSGNTIYF
CDR3nt: TGTGCCAGCAGCCAAGATCTAGGCAGGGGGTCTGGAAACACCATATATTTT
d_gene: TRBD1
abundance: many
j_gene: TRBJ1-3
v_gene: TRBV4-2

CDR3aa: CSAREGAGANVLTF
CDR3nt: TGCAGTGCTAGGGAAGGGGCTGGGGCCAACGTCCTGACTTTC
d_gene: .
abundance: .
j_gene: TRBJ2-6
v_gene: TRBV20-1

CDR3aa: CASSSQGGLNTEAFF
CDR3nt: TGCGCCAGCAGCTCCCAGGGCGGCCTGAACACTGAAGCTTTCTTT
d_gene: .
abundance: many
j_gene: TRBJ1-1
v_gene: TRBV5-1

CDR3aa: CASSPNPGMTGTLSGYTF
CDR3nt: TGTGCCAGCAGCCCCAATCCTGGGATGACAGGGACTCTCTCTGGCTACACCTTC
d_gene: TRBD1
abundance: many
j_gene: TRBJ1-2
v_gene: TRBV7-8

CDR3aa: CASSLEENLPGYTF
CDR3nt: TGTGCCAGCAGCTTAGAGGAAAATCTCCCTGGCTACACCTTC
d_gene: .
abundance: many
j_gene: TRBJ1-2
v_gene: TRBV5-6

CDR3aa: CASSLAVSMNTGELFF
CDR3nt: TGCGCCAGCAGCTTGGCTGTCTCTATGAACACCGGGGAGCTGTTTTTT
d_gene: .
abundance: many
j_gene: TRBJ2-2
v_gene: TRBV5-1

CDR3aa: CSVTIAGLNEQFF
CDR3nt: TGCAGCGTTACAATAGCGGGGCTAAATGAGCAGTTCTTC
d_gene: TRBD2
abundance: many
j_gene: TRBJ2-1
v_gene: TRBV29-1

CDR3aa: CASSFPGLAGYNEQFF
CDR3nt: TGCGCCAGCAGCTTCCCGGGACTAGCGGGATACAATGAGCAGTTCTTC
d_gene: TRBD2
abundance: few
j_gene: TRBJ2-1
v_gene: TRBV5-1

CDR3aa: CASSIRQGTANEKLFF
CDR3nt: TGTGCCAGTAGTATCCGGCAGGGTACGGCTAATGAAAAACTGTTTTTT
d_gene: .
abundance: many
j_gene: TRBJ1-4
v_gene: TRBV19

CDR3aa: CASSWPGHSRRPQHF
CDR3nt: TGTGCCAGCAGTTGGCCGGGCCACTCAAGGCGGCCCCAGCATTTT
d_gene: .
abundance: .
j_gene: TRBJ1-5
v_gene: TRBV28

CDR3aa: CATSRDPQFTPQHF
CDR3nt: TGTGCCACCAGCAGAGATCCCCAATTCACGCCCCAGCATTTT
d_gene: .
abundance: .
j_gene: TRBJ1-5
v_gene: TRBV15

CDR3aa: CASSFGIQGRNTGELFF
CDR3nt: TGCGCCAGCAGCTTCGGCATACAGGGTCGCAATACCGGGGAGCTGTTTTTT
d_gene: .
abundance: few
j_gene: TRBJ2-2
v_gene: TRBV4-1

CDR3aa: CASSPRDSGTLYF
CDR3nt: TGTGCCAGCAGCCCCCGGGATAGCGGGACGTTGTACTTC
d_gene: TRBD2
abundance: .
j_gene: TRBJ2-4
v_gene: TRBV7-3

CDR3aa: CASISGQVNSPLHF
CDR3nt: TGTGCCAGCATTTCGGGACAAGTTAATTCACCCCTCCACTTT
d_gene: .
abundance: many
j_gene: TRBJ1-6
v_gene: TRBV2

CDR3aa: CASSPPGSYSNQPQHF
CDR3nt: TGTGCCAGCAGCCCTCCAGGGTCTTACAGCAATCAGCCCCAGCATTTT
d_gene: .
abundance: many
j_gene: TRBJ1-5
v_gene: TRBV12-3/TRBV12-4

CDR3aa: CAIRGTGGNQPQHF
CDR3nt: TGTGCCATCAGGGGGACAGGGGGGAATCAGCCCCAGCATTTT
d_gene: TRBD1
abundance: .
j_gene: TRBJ1-5
v_gene: TRBV10-3

CDR3aa: CASSPWTGNTGELFF
CDR3nt: TGTGCCAGCTCACCATGGACAGGGAACACCGGGGAGCTGTTTTTT
d_gene: TRBD1
abundance: many
j_gene: TRBJ2-2
v_gene: TRBV18

CDR3aa: CASSLEGISGSKDQYF
CDR3nt: TGTGCCAGCAGCTTGGAAGGTATTAGCGGGAGCAAGGACCAGTACTTC
d_gene: TRBD2
abundance: few
j_gene: TRBJ2-5
v_gene: TRBV11-2

CDR3aa: CSATQGSGELFF
CDR3nt: TGCAGCGCTACACAGGGGAGCGGGGAGCTGTTTTTT
d_gene: TRBD1
abundance: few
j_gene: TRBJ2-2
v_gene: TRBV29-1

CDR3aa: CASSYRPQGPGELFF
CDR3nt: TGTGCCAGCAGTTACAGACCACAGGGCCCCGGGGAGCTGTTTTTT
d_gene: .
abundance: .
j_gene: TRBJ2-2
v_gene: TRBV27

CDR3aa: CAISEGLAGGPRETQYF
CDR3nt: TGTGCCATCAGTGAGGGACTAGCGGGAGGGCCGAGAGAGACCCAGTACTTC
d_gene: TRBD2
abundance: .
j_gene: TRBJ2-5
v_gene: TRBV10-3

CDR3aa: CASSPGMTYEQYF
CDR3nt: TGTGCCAGCAGTCCCGGGATGACCTACGAGCAGTACTTC
d_gene: .
abundance: .
j_gene: TRBJ2-7
v_gene: TRBV2

CDR3aa: CSVRGLAGDEADTQYF
CDR3nt: TGCAGCGTCCGCGGACTAGCGGGAGATGAGGCAGATACGCAGTATTTT
d_gene: TRBD2
abundance: many
j_gene: TRBJ2-3
v_gene: TRBV29-1

CDR3aa: CASSQPGQGHYEQYF
CDR3nt: TGTGCCAGCAGTCAACCGGGACAGGGCCATTACGAGCAGTACTTC
d_gene: TRBD1
abundance: .
j_gene: TRBJ2-7
v_gene: TRBV13

CDR3aa: CSVERTANYGYTF
CDR3nt: TGCAGCGTTGAAAGGACGGCTAACTATGGCTACACCTTC
d_gene: .
abundance: once
j_gene: TRBJ1-2
v_gene: TRBV29-1

CDR3aa: CSPRSAGNTQYF
CDR3nt: TGCAGCCCCCGGTCTGCGGGAAATACGCAGTATTTT
d_gene: .
abundance: .
j_gene: TRBJ2-3
v_gene: TRBV20-1

CDR3aa: CASREEGVKNIQYF
CDR3nt: TGTGCCAGCAGGGAAGAGGGAGTCAAAAACATTCAGTACTTC
d_gene: .
abundance: many
j_gene: TRBJ2-4
v_gene: TRBV6-5

CDR3aa: CASTPEGIGQIAGYTF
CDR3nt: TGCGCCAGCACCCCCGAGGGGATAGGGCAAATTGCTGGCTACACCTTC
d_gene: .
abundance: .
j_gene: TRBJ1-2
v_gene: TRBV10-1

CDR3aa: CASSLTSQTDEQYF
CDR3nt: TGTGCCAGCAGCTTGACTAGCCAAACGGACGAGCAGTACTTC
d_gene: TRBD2
abundance: few
j_gene: TRBJ2-7
v_gene: TRBV7-2

CDR3aa: CASRRGFWDTGELFF
CDR3nt: TGTGCCAGCAGGCGGGGGTTCTGGGACACCGGGGAGCTGTTTTTT
d_gene: TRBD2
abundance: .
j_gene: TRBJ2-2
v_gene: TRBV6-5